A selection of T cell receptor beta chains follows, all from one sample in a study of blood T cell repertoires in COVID-19. TCRdb's copy holds only in-frame clones and misses some; the assay was immunoSEQ multiplex PCR. The sample contains over 60,000 clones, 85% to 90% of which appear only once. Sequences were obtained from peripheral blood. These receptors were obtained from a man aged 50 or older with acute or convalescent COVID-19. Both conserved end residues are part of each CDR3. A D gene is named only where the DNA matches it firmly. The size of a clone is reported for some rows only, either as once, few or many, or as a class for expanded clones.

.	TRBD2	TRBV5-1	TRBJ2-5	TGCGCCAGCAGCTCTAGCGGTTTCCAAGAGACCCAGTACTTC	CASSSSGFQETQYF
once	TRBD1	TRBV4-2	TRBJ1-1	TGTGCCAGCAGTCCAAGATCCAGGACAGGGAACACTGAAGCTTTCTTT	CASSPRSRTGNTEAFF
.	.	TRBV2	TRBJ1-3	TGTGCCAGCAGTGACTGGGGTGCGGGTGACACCATATATTTT	CASSDWGAGDTIYF
.	.	TRBV4-1	TRBJ2-5	TGCGCCAGCAGGGACTCGGGCGGGACCCAAGAGACCCAGTACTTC	CASRDSGGTQETQYF
.	.	TRBV19	TRBJ1-2	TGTGCCTGCACGGGGGGCCGGGGCTACACCTTC	CACTGGRGYTF
.	TRBD1	TRBV6-5	TRBJ2-7	TGTGCCGGAGACAGGGGTATGTCCGACGAGCAGTACTTC	CAGDRGMSDEQYF
.	.	TRBV7-9	TRBJ2-7	TGTGCCAGCAGCAAAGGAGGGAGTGTTGTTGCTGAGCAGTACTTC	CASSKGGSVVAEQYF
.	.	TRBV30	TRBJ2-5	TGTGCCTGGAGTCTGGACGGGGGGCGGGAGACCCAGTACTTC	CAWSLDGGRETQYF
.	.	TRBV6-6	TRBJ1-6	TGTGCCAGCAGTCCCCGGGGGAGGGGAGGTAATTCACCCCTCCACTTT	CASSPRGRGGNSPLHF
once	.	TRBV28	TRBJ2-1	TGTGCCAGCAGGTTTCGGGAGAAGGTGAATGAGCAGTTCTTC	CASRFREKVNEQFF
once	TRBD2	TRBV5-1	TRBJ2-2	TGCGCCAGCAGCTTGGTAGCGGGAGTTACCGGGGAGCTGTTTTTT	CASSLVAGVTGELFF
.	.	TRBV29-1	TRBJ2-7	TGCAGCGTTGAAGGGCAGTCCTACGAGCAGTACTTC	CSVEGQSYEQYF
.	TRBD2	TRBV5-6	TRBJ2-7	TGTGCCAGCAGCTCGTTGACTAGCTCCATCCACGAGCAGTACTTC	CASSSLTSSIHEQYF
.	.	TRBV19	TRBJ2-1	TGTGCCAGTAGTCTGAGGCAGAACAATGAGCAGTTCTTC	CASSLRQNNEQFF
.	.	TRBV13	TRBJ1-1	TGTGCCAGCAGCTCCGACTCAGGGGCTGAAGCTTTCTTT	CASSSDSGAEAFF
.	.	TRBV7-8	TRBJ1-1	TGTGCCAGCAGCTTAAGCGGGGGCAGGGCCACTGAAGCTTTCTTT	CASSLSGGRATEAFF
once	TRBD2	TRBV19	TRBJ2-7	TGTGCCAGTAGTACCACTAGCGGAACGCCCGGCGAGCAGTACTTC	CASSTTSGTPGEQYF
.	.	TRBV7-2	TRBJ1-5	TGTGCCAGCAGCTGGGAGAACCGTGATCAGCCCCAGCATTTT	CASSWENRDQPQHF
.	.	TRBV18	TRBJ1-5	TGTGCCAGCTCGGCGGGGGCGATGCAGCCCCAGCATTTT	CASSAGAMQPQHF
.	.	TRBV24-1	TRBJ1-5	TGTGCCACCAGTGGCAGGGAACAGCCCCAGCATTTT	CATSGREQPQHF
few	TRBD2	TRBV7-7	TRBJ2-1	TGTGCCAGCAGCTTACGGGAGGGCCCATACAATGAGCAGTTCTTC	CASSLREGPYNEQFF
.	TRBD1	TRBV6-2/TRBV6-3	TRBJ2-7	TGTGCCAGCAGTTACTCTACCCGACCGGGACAGGGGAACTACGAGCAGTACTTC	CASSYSTRPGQGNYEQYF
.	.	TRBV19	TRBJ1-5	TGTGCCAGTAGCGGACACTATAGCAATCAGCCCCAGCATTTT	CASSGHYSNQPQHF
few	TRBD2	TRBV27	TRBJ2-7	TGTGCCAGCAGTGCAATCTCCGGGACTAGCGCCTACGAGCAGTACTTC	CASSAISGTSAYEQYF
.	TRBD1	TRBV10-3	TRBJ2-1	TGTGCCATCAGTGACCCCAGGGGGACATGGAATGAGCAGTTCTTC	CAISDPRGTWNEQFF
once	TRBD1	TRBV6-1	TRBJ2-5	TGTGCCAGCAGTGAGGGACAGGGGGCCCAAGAGACCCAGTACTTC	CASSEGQGAQETQYF
.	TRBD1	TRBV12-3/TRBV12-4	TRBJ1-2	TGTGCCAGCAGCCCCGGACAGGGCTATGGCTACACCTTC	CASSPGQGYGYTF
.	.	TRBV29-1	TRBJ1-4	TGCAGCGTTGAAGAGGGCGCCATAACGGTTTTT	CSVEEGAITVF
.	.	TRBV7-2	TRBJ1-1	TGTGCCAGCAGCTTAAGGAGGAACACTGAAGCTTTCTTT	CASSLRRNTEAFF
.	.	TRBV9	TRBJ2-1	TGTGCCAGCAGCGGACGAGGGCCGGAGAATGAGCAGTTCTTC	CASSGRGPENEQFF
.	TRBD1	TRBV27	TRBJ1-1	TGTGCCAGCAGTTGGGGACAGCACACTGAAGCTTTCTTT	CASSWGQHTEAFF
once	.	TRBV7-8	TRBJ1-1	TGTGCCAGCAGCTTAGCTGGGGGCCCGAACACTGAAGCTTTCTTT	CASSLAGGPNTEAFF
.	TRBD2	TRBV11-3	TRBJ2-7	TGTGCCAGCAGTTCCGGGACGGGGGGGCTCGAGCAGTACTTC	CASSSGTGGLEQYF
.	.	TRBV5-1	TRBJ1-2	TGCGCCAGCACCGCGGACAGCTATGGCTACACCTTC	CASTADSYGYTF
.	TRBD1	TRBV19	TRBJ2-3	TGTGCCAGTGCGACCGGGACAGGGGGTTTACTTACGCAGTATTTT	CASATGTGGLLTQYF
once	TRBD1	TRBV12-3/TRBV12-4	TRBJ1-5	TGTGGAGACAGGGACAATAGCAATCAGCCCCAGCATTTT	CGDRDNSNQPQHF
.	TRBD2	TRBV3-1/TRBV3-2	TRBJ2-7	TGTGCCAGCAGCCAAGTGGGTCGGGCGGGAGTCCAGCAGTACTTC	CASSQVGRAGVQQYF
.	TRBD1	TRBV6-5	TRBJ2-5	TGTGCCCGGGGTGGAACAGGGGGCGCGGAGACCCAGTACTTC	CARGGTGGAETQYF
.	TRBD1	TRBV29-1	TRBJ2-1	TGCAGCGTTGATCTAACAGGGGGAAGGGGTGAGCAGTTCTTC	CSVDLTGGRGEQFF
.	.	TRBV7-9	TRBJ2-7	TGTGCCAGCAGCTTACCCGCGGAGTACGAGCAGTACTTC	CASSLPAEYEQYF
once	.	TRBV9	TRBJ1-5	TGTGCCAGCAGGGGGGCGGTGGATTTTCAGCCCCAGCATTTT	CASRGAVDFQPQHF
.	TRBD2	TRBV27	TRBJ2-7	TGTGCCAGCAGGACTAGCGGGAGAGGCCCTCACTACGAGCAGTACTTC	CASRTSGRGPHYEQYF
.	TRBD1	TRBV7-9	TRBJ2-3	TGTGCCAGCAGCTTATCTCTGGACAGGGGGCGGGATACGCAGTATTTT	CASSLSLDRGRDTQYF
.	.	TRBV15	TRBJ2-5	TGTGCCACCAGGGGTGCGGGGCGAGAGACCCAGTACTTC	CATRGAGRETQYF
once	.	TRBV19	TRBJ2-7	TGTGCCAGTAGTAGGCTTCCCGGGTCCTACGAGCAGTACTTC	CASSRLPGSYEQYF
.	.	TRBV7-2	TRBJ2-1	TGTGCCAGCAGCTCCTTGACTAGTAATGAGCAGTTCTTC	CASSSLTSNEQFF
.	.	TRBV18	TRBJ2-7	TGTGCCAGCTCACCGCGGCACCCGTCCTCCGAGCAGTACTTC	CASSPRHPSSEQYF
once	TRBD2	TRBV5-8	TRBJ2-5	TGTGCCAGCAGCTTGACTAGCGGGAGATTAGAGACCCAGTACTTC	CASSLTSGRLETQYF
.	TRBD1	TRBV4-3	TRBJ1-4	TGCGCCAGCAGCCAAGATGGGCAGGGGGGTGAAAAACTGTTTTTT	CASSQDGQGGEKLFF
once	.	TRBV4-1	TRBJ1-2	TGCGCCAGCAGCCAAGAAAAGGGGTCGGGCTATGGCTACACCTTC	CASSQEKGSGYGYTF
.	TRBD1	TRBV4-1	TRBJ2-4	TGCGCCAGCAGCCAAGCTAATCCGGGACAGAAAAACATTCAGTACTTC	CASSQANPGQKNIQYF